This T cell receptor beta chain was identified during a study of cytomegalovirus exposure and HLA in healthy donors. Study-wide points: Rates of TCR association differed by HLA locus in a later analysis, with DRB1 highest and HLA-C lowest.

Comment on this clone: What it recognizes is unknown.

The primer mix had 60 Vbeta and 13 Jbeta primers. Libraries were prepared by immunoSEQ multiplex PCR; TCRdb keeps only in-frame clonotypes and omits some of them. The table has about 110,000 clones, about 75% seen once. Each of the donors was a healthy bone marrow donor. The specimen was PBMCs. This sequence was found in a man between 40 and 49 years old in good health and CMV-seronegative.

The CDR3 DNA follows: TGTGCCAGCAGCCCTCCGGGACAGTTCCTATCTGGGGCCAACGTCCTGACTTTC. It translates to CASSPPGQFLSGANVLTF. V and J are TRBV7-9 and TRBJ2-6, with 7 nucleotides matching TRBD1. The V gene end was trimmed by 5 bases and the J gene end by 1 base; junction bases not matched to a gene: 11. Germline V gene lookup returns CDR1 SEHNR and CDR2 FQNEAQ (reference sequence). The CDR3 runs 18 residues.